The clone carrying this TCR beta chain was counted between two and nine times. Its antigen is undetermined. The V gene lost 7 bases and the J gene lost 4 bases, with 11 bases spanning the gap. This CDR3 comprises 12 residues. Germline loops: CDR1 SGDLS, CDR2 YYNGEE. These data are taken from a study of post-analysis software for immune sequencing data. Study overall: Some patients lacked subtype; others had relapsing-remitting, secondary progressive or progressive-relapsing disease. Study-level points and caveats: When compared against controls, multiple sclerosis patients showed significantly lower normalized Chao1 diversity. When patients were compared with controls, roughly five TRBV segments were more frequent, TRBV5-6, TRBV5-1 and TRBV20-1 among them. Under the F measure, samples that were prepared in one batch clustered strongly together.

Unique molecular identifiers were present in the TCR beta cDNA libraries. cDNA molecules numbering about 490,000 came from around 1 to 10 million T cells. TCRdb processed the PCR reads anew with MiXCR; each CDR3 protein has one entry. This table has about 760,000 distinct CDR3 sequences, about 27% appearing once. The sample consisted of blood. This TCR was recovered from a girl between 5 and 17 years old with multiple sclerosis. The V and J genes are TRBV9 and TRBJ1-1, with D uncertain. CDR3 coding DNA: TGTGCCAGCTCAGCAGGTGGCACTGAAGCTTTCTTT. It is translated as CASSAGGTEAFF. Combining the CDR3 with reference TRBV9 and TRBJ1-1 gives the whole variable domain DSGVTQTPKHLITATGQRVTLRCSPRSGDLSVYWYQQSLDQGLQFLIQYYNGEERAKGNILERFSAQQFPDLHSELNLSSLELGDSALYFCASSAGGTEAFFGQGTRLTVV.